Listed here is a single T cell receptor beta chain. The data are from a study of T cell responses to AZD1222 COVID-19 vaccine. This CDR3 is built from 16 residues. The J segment lost 2 bases and the V segment lost 4 bases, leaving 7 bases of the junction unmatched. CDR1 and CDR2 from the germline V gene are SGHRS and YFSETQ. Here immunoSEQ multiplex PCR was the method, and the copy in TCRdb shows in-frame clones only, minus some. The data hold 90,000 to 130,000 clones, with around 82% observed a single time. The sequencing used peripheral blood, collected on day 0 of AZD1222 vaccination. The rearrangement links TRBV5-1 to TRBJ1-3, with TRBD1 matching over 9 bases. This TCR came from an adult in good health. The CDR3 bases are TGCGCCAGCAGCCGTGAGACAGGGGGGACTGGAAACACCATATATTTT. Its protein is CASSRETGGTGNTIYF.